This T cell receptor (beta chain) was recorded in a study of blood T cell repertoires in COVID-19. On the study more broadly: Samples came from the United States, Italy and Spain, spanning acute and convalescent COVID-19. From T cells, B-cell-depleted T cells, or PBMCs came the material, which was cDNA or gDNA.

This clone was seen a handful of times. Using immunoSEQ multiplex PCR, the repertoire was profiled, and TCRdb retains in-frame clones only, with some absent. The sample lists 150,000 to 190,000 clones; about four fifths were seen once. The J segment lost 6 bases and the V segment lost 5 bases, leaving 7 bases of the junction unmatched. Germline V lookup: CDR1 KGHSH, CDR2 LQKENI. This CDR3 spans 14 amino acids. This sequence joins TRBV18 and TRBJ1-1; TRBD1 matches 9 bases. This receptor was identified in a woman older than 75 with acute or convalescent COVID-19. Sequencing used peripheral blood. The CDR3 here is CASSERDRDPEAFF. The CDR3, as DNA: TGTGCCAGCTCAGAAAGGGACAGGGACCCTGAAGCTTTCTTT.